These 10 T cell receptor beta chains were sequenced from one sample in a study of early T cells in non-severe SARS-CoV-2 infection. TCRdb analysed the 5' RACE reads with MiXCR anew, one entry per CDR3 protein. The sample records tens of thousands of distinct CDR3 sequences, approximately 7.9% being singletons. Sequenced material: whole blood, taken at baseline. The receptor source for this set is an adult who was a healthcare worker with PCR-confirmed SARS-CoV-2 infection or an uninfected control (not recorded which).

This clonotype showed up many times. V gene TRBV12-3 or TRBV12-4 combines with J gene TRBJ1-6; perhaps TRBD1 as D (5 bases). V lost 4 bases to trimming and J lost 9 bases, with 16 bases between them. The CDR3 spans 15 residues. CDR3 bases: TGTGCCAGCAGTTCCCAGGGTGGGGTCACTTCACCCCTCCACTTT. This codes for CASSSQGGVTSPLHF.

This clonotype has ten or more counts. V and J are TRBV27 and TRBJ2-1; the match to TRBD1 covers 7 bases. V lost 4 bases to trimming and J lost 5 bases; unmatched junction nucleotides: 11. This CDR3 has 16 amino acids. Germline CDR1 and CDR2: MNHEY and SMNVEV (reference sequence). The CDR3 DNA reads TGTGCCAGCAGTTCCGCGCTCGGACAGGCTCACAATGAGCAGTTCTTC. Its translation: CASSSALGQAHNEQFF.

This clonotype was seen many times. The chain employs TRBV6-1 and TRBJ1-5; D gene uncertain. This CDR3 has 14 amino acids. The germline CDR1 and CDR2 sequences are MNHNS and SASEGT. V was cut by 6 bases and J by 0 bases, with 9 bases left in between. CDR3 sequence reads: CASSTIPSNQPQHF. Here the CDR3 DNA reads TGTGCCAGCAGCACAATTCCTAGCAATCAGCCCCAGCATTTT.

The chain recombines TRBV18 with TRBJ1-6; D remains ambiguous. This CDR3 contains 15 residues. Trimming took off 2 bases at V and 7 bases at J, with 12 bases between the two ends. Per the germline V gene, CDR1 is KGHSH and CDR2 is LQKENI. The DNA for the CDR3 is TGTGCCAGCTCACCAGGGGTATCGGGGAATTCACCCCTCCACTTT. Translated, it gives CASSPGVSGNSPLHF.

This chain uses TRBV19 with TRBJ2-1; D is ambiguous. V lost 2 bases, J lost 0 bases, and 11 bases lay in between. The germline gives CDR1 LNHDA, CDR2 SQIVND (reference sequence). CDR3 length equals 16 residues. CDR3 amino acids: CASSITASLSYNEQFF. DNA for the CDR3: TGTGCCAGTAGTATAACGGCTTCCCTCTCCTACAATGAGCAGTTCTTC.

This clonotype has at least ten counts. CDR3 DNA sequence: TGTGCCAGCAGCTTAGCAGGAGGGGGGACTGAAGCTTTCTTT. Residues: CASSLAGGGTEAFF. The V call is TRBV13, the J call TRBJ1-1, with a possible D match to TRBD1 (6 bases). V lost 1 base to trimming and J lost 5 bases, with 11 bases between them. The germline CDR1 and CDR2 sequences are PRHDT and FYEKMQ (reference sequence). CDR3 length equals 14 residues.

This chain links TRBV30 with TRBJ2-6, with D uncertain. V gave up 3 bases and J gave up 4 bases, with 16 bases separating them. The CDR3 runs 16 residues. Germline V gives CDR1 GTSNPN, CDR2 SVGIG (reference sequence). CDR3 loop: CAWRLLSGRGANVLTF. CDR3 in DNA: TGTGCCTGGAGGCTACTCTCGGGTCGAGGGGCCAACGTCCTGACTTTC.

CDR3 residues: CSVVGGTETDTQYF. The CDR3 region has the DNA TGCAGCGTTGTTGGTGGGACAGAAACAGATACGCAGTATTTT. The chain combines TRBV29-1 with TRBJ2-3; the match to TRBD1 covers 7 bases. V was clipped by 4 bases and J by 3 bases; unmatched bases: 7. The CDR3 sequence is 14 residues long. Germline V gene data show CDR1 as SQVTM and CDR2 as ANQGSEA.

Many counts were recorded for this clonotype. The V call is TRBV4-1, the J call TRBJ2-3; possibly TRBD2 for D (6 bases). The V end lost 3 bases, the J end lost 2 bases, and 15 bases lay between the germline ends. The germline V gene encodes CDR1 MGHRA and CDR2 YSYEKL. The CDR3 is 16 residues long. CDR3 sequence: CASSQTTGTPTDTQYF. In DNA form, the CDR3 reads TGCGCCAGCAGCCAGACGACCGGGACTCCCACAGATACGCAGTATTTT.

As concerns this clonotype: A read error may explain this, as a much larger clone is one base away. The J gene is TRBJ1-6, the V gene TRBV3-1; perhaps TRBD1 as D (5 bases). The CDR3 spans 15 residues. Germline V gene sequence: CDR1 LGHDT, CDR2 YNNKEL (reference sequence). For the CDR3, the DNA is TGTACCAGCAGCCAAGGGACGGAGCACAATTCACCCCTCCACTTT. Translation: CTSSQGTEHNSPLHF.